The subject of this entry is one T cell receptor beta chain. Its antigen remains undetermined. Within one base of it there is no much larger clone, and no base qualities were kept. The sample is drawn from a study of control samples from healthy donors and cancer patients (dated by TCRdb to 2018 to 2021). Library preparation was by the immunoSEQ multiplex PCR assay. What TCRdb holds here is the immuneACCESS table cut down to in-frame rearrangements. Part of the clones is not present; checked against another copy, under half of the missing clones reflect an unresolved V gene, and the others are unexplained. This sample comprises some 120,000 clones, 85% to 95% of them detected only once. Clones ranked in the top ten supply approximately 8.6% of the sample. This sequence was found in a young man in good health. Sequences were obtained from blood.

CDR3 region: CASSARGAYTEAFF. The DNA is as follows: TGTGCCAGCAGCGCTCGGGGGGCATACACTGAAGCTTTCTTT. The V and J segments used are TRBV9 and TRBJ1-1; TRBD1 is a weak D gene call, 6 bases matching. CDR1 and CDR2 are drawn from the germline V gene: SGDLS, YYNGEE. From cysteine to phenylalanine, the CDR3 is 14 amino acids long. Here the CDR3 DNA is all that survives: 42 bases in frame from base 1. The V end loses 3 bases and the J end loses 3 bases, and a stretch of 12 bases separates them.